These 9 T cell receptor beta chains were all obtained from the same sample, sequenced in a study of shared clonotypes between healthy human individuals. The method was immunoSEQ multiplex PCR; TCRdb's version includes in-frame clones alone and lacks a portion of them. The sample lists about 330,000 clones, around 86% occurring once. The material sequenced was memory CD8+ T cells sorted from blood. The subset denotes: CD45RO+ cells pooled with CCR7-negative TemRA cells. The source is a young man in good health.

The chain combines TRBV13 with TRBJ1-6, with 7 nucleotides matching TRBD1. This CDR3 spans 19 amino acids. Losses at the gene ends were 4 bases for V and 0 bases for J; bases not matched to a gene: 12. Germline CDR1 and CDR2: PRHDT and FYEKMQ (reference sequence). The CDR3 sequence: CASSSRQGGSGSYNSPLHF. CDR3 nucleotide sequence: TGTGCCAGCAGCTCAAGACAGGGTGGGAGCGGCTCCTATAATTCACCCCTCCACTTT. Drawing the rest from reference TRBV13 and TRBJ1-6, the complete variable domain is AAGVIQSPRHLIKEKRETATLKCYPIPRHDTVYWYQQGPGQDPQFLISFYEKMQSDKGSIPDRFSAQQFSDYHSELNMSSLELGDSALYFCASSSRQGGSGSYNSPLHFGNGTRLTVT.

V gene TRBV29-1 combines with J gene TRBJ2-7; 9 nucleotides agree with TRBD1. CDR3 length: 12 residues. Per the germline V gene, CDR1 is SQVTM and CDR2 is ANQGSEA. V lost 5 bases, J lost 5 bases, and 4 bases stayed unmatched. CDR3 coding DNA: TGCAGCGTTTGGGACAGGGTCCACGAGCAGTACTTC. Residues: CSVWDRVHEQYF.

The rearrangement uses TRBV23-1 and TRBJ1-5, with a possible D match to TRBD1 (6 bases). TRBV23-1 is an ORF, with its function uncertain. V was pared by 0 bases and J by 6 bases, with 18 bases between. The length of the CDR3 is 17 residues. CDR3 in DNA: TGCGCCAGCAGTCAATCCGGGGGGCTGTGCGTAAGTCAGCCCCAGCATTTT. This codes for CASSQSGGLCVSQPQHF.

Concerning this clone: Other nucleotide sequences from this sample produce the same CDR3. The chain is built from TRBV11-2 and TRBJ2-1; no reliable D call. Germline loops: CDR1 SGHAT, CDR2 FQNNGV. V was clipped by 1 base and J by 8 bases, with 3 bases between them. This CDR3 has 11 residues. The CDR3 DNA is TGTGCCAGCAGCTTAGCGCATGAGCAGTTCTTC. Translation gives CASSLAHEQFF.

This chain links TRBV6-6 with TRBJ2-7; possibly TRBD1 or TRBD2 for D (5 bases each). The CDR3 contains 12 residues. Germline loops: CDR1 MNHNY, CDR2 SVGAGI (reference sequence). V was clipped by 7 bases and J by 3 bases, with 10 bases between them. CDR3: CASKGPNYEQYF. CDR3 in DNA: TGTGCCAGCAAGGGACCGAACTACGAGCAGTACTTC.

This rearrangement joins TRBV4-1 to TRBJ1-1; D not certain. Trimming took off 4 bases at V and 5 bases at J, with 17 bases between the two ends. The length of the CDR3 is 15 residues. Germline V gives CDR1 MGHRA, CDR2 YSYEKL. For the CDR3, the DNA is TGCGCCAGCAGCCCCCCATGGGTTTCGGGGACTGAAGCTTTCTTT. This sequence encodes CASSPPWVSGTEAFF.

The CDR3 nucleotides read TGCGCCAGCAGCCAAGAAATGAGGAGCTCCTATAATTCACCCCTCCACTTT. Amino acids: CASSQEMRSSYNSPLHF. The J gene is TRBJ1-6, the V gene TRBV4-1; no clear D gene. Trimming pared 0 bases from V and 0 bases from J, leaving 9 bases between. Germline V gene lookup returns CDR1 MGHRA and CDR2 YSYEKL. The CDR3 totals 17 residues.

The chain carries TRBV6-6 and TRBJ2-1; D unresolved. This CDR3 comprises 16 residues. The V end was cut by 4 bases, the J end by 0 bases, with 13 bases between. Germline assignment: CDR1 MNHNY and CDR2 SVGAGI (reference sequence). The CDR3 loop is CASSLSNRHSYNEQFF. For the CDR3, the DNA is TGTGCCAGCAGTTTGAGCAACCGACACTCCTACAATGAGCAGTTCTTC.

The V gene is TRBV5-1, the J gene TRBJ2-1; D is possibly TRBD1 or TRBD2 (5 bases each). Germline V gene data show CDR1 as SGHRS and CDR2 as YFSETQ. The CDR3 spans 16 residues. V lost 7 bases to trimming and J lost 10 bases, with 27 bases between them. The CDR3 spells CASSRFFGAISGEQFF. CDR3 nucleotides: TGCGCCAGCTCGCGTTTTTTCGGGGCTATCTCGGGCGAGCAGTTCTTC.